This T cell receptor (beta chain) was identified in a study of Ad26.COV2.S vaccination and SARS-CoV-2 variants (dated by TCRdb to the early 2020s). About the investigation overall: Vaccine-arm donors were drawn from COV1001, a multicentre, randomized, double-blind, placebo-controlled phase I-IIa trial of Ad26.COV2.S in healthy adults. Investigators did not know the trial group allocation while performing experiments and assessing outcomes. Dosing of Ad26.COV2.S was intramuscular, at either 5x10^10 or 1x10^11 viral particles, delivered as one shot or as two shots spaced 56 days apart. The specificity and breadth of SARS-CoV-2-reactive T cell receptors after Ad26.COV2.S vaccination were assessed by TCRbeta repertoire sequencing. Participants in the trial were split at random into five groups of five each, receiving low-dose or high-dose Ad26.COV2.S once or twice, or else placebo on both occasions. The TCR-sequenced set comprised approximately 32 samples: some 20 Ad26.COV2.S vaccine recipients, 5 placebo recipients and 8 SARS-CoV-2 convalescent individuals.

Notes on this clone: No cognate antigen has been identified for it. Base qualities are not at hand, and no much larger clone is one base apart.

Results and caveats for the whole study, not just this receptor: Vaccine and placebo recipients had similar non-spike TCR breadth, a finding consistent with the vaccine containing only spike. The study was not powered to compare responses between vaccine doses or regimens. Spike-specific TCR breadth was higher in Ad26.COV2.S recipients than in placebo recipients (P = 0.0014). The authors noted that total T cell responses may have been underestimated by the TCR breadth and depth analyses. After vaccination, spike-specific CD8+ and CD4+ T cell responses were reported to show substantial breadth.

The immunoSEQ Assay was used to sequence TCRbeta CDR3 regions. After extraction, genomic DNA underwent amplification by bias-controlled multiplex PCR, followed by high-throughput sequencing. The paper's processing steps were these. To quantify the absolute abundance of each unique TCRbeta CDR3 region, sequences were collapsed and filtered. T cell fraction was estimated by normalizing TCRbeta template counts to usable DNA, with usable DNA measured through amplification of reference genes found in all nucleated cells. Repertoire TCRs were annotated as SARS-CoV-2-specific when V gene, CDR3 amino acid sequence and J gene were exactly matched to a known reactive TCR set. The reference SARS-CoV-2 TCR set was derived from MIRA and filtered for enrichment in COVID-19-positive ImmuneCODE repertoires, a step that removed public or cross-reactive TCRs. Drawing on the MIRA antigens, annotated TCRs were analysed further at the level of specific ORF or position within ORF. Breadth was defined as the number of annotated unique rearrangements divided by the total number of unique productive rearrangements, and depth was defined as the summed frequency of the annotated unique rearrangements. Two-sided Wilcoxon rank-sum tests were applied when comparing TCR breadth between groups. Imported from immuneACCESS, the table was reduced by TCRdb to in-frame sequences with V and J called. These copies leave out some clones; in studies compared against another copy, an unresolved V gene accounts for under half, and the cause of the remainder is not known. The V and J calls and clone size were taken over from that table, and D and trimming were inferred from the DNA. The table for this sample lists hundreds of thousands of clones; around nine tenths of them were counted only once. The top ten hold 9.5% to 15% of the sample.

The sample's treatment or condition label is to be understood as: some 19 received Ad26.COV2.S at low or high dose, single or two shots; about 5 received placebo; per-sample allocation not given. For vaccine and placebo recipients, repertoires were sequenced using samples collected on day 63 after the first injection. Between 29 July and 7 August 2020, Cohort 1b enrolled some 25 adults aged 18-55 years at one site in Boston, USA. Ad26.COV2.S was a replication-incompetent adenovirus type 26 vector that expressed a prefusion-stabilized SARS-CoV-2 spike protein derived from the original Wuhan strain. The source of this sequence is a person between 18 and 65 years old who received the Ad26.COV2.S COVID-19 vaccine or a placebo. Specimen: peripheral blood, collected in a trial of Ad26.COV2.S vaccine versus placebo.

The CDR3 amino acid sequence is: CASSLMAGGPRRETQYF. The bases are TGTGCCAGCAGTTTAATGGCGGGAGGGCCTAGGAGAGAGACCCAGTACTTC. The V and J genes are TRBV28 and TRBJ2-5; 9 bases in the middle match TRBD2. The germline V gene encodes CDR1 MDHEN and CDR2 SYDVKM. Trimming removed 2 bases from V and 4 bases from J; the gene matches leave 11 bases unexplained. Spanning cysteine to phenylalanine, the CDR3 consists of 17 amino acids. Only the CDR3 portion is preserved as DNA: 51 bases, with reading frame beginning at the first base. With all but the CDR3 taken from the reference TRBV28 and TRBJ2-5 genes, the full variable domain is: DVKVTQSSRYLVKRTGEKVFLECVQDMDHENMFWYRQDPGLGLRLIYFSYDVKMKEKGDIPEGYSVSREKKERFSLILESASTNQTSMYLCASSLMAGGPRRETQYFGPGTRLLVL.